This TCR beta chain was found in a study of Ad26.COV2.S vaccination and SARS-CoV-2 variants. Study findings and constraints: Spike-specific TCR breadth was greater after Ad26.COV2.S than placebo.

The data were produced by immunoSEQ multiplex PCR, yet TCRdb's version contains in-frame clones alone and is incomplete. Of 380,000 or so clones in the sample, 86% were seen once. On this clone itself: Its antigen is unidentified.

Treatment described: 19 received Ad26.COV2.S at low or high dose, single or two shots; roughly five received placebo; per-sample allocation not given. The samples were gathered on day 63 after the first injection of vaccine or placebo. V lost 6 bases and J lost 3, with 9 bases in between. Germline assignment: CDR1 MNHEY and CDR2 SVGAGI. The CDR3 runs 13 residues. This TCR was recovered from a person between 18 and 65 years old who received the Ad26.COV2.S COVID-19 vaccine or a placebo. Sequences were derived from peripheral blood, sampled in a trial of Ad26.COV2.S vaccine versus placebo. The J gene is TRBJ1-5, the V gene TRBV6-5, with a possible D match to TRBD1 (5 bases). CDR3 in DNA: TGTGCCAGCAGAGGGGACCTCAATCAGCCCCAGCATTTT. Protein product: CASRGDLNQPQHF.